These 9 T cell receptor beta chains came from one sample sequenced in a study of CD8+CD57+ T cells in acquired aplastic anemia. Only patients with CD8+CD57+ cell expansion on flow cytometry were chosen for sequencing. Genomic DNA constituted the template upon which TCR beta VDJ and CDR3 profiling was performed. TCRdb used MiXCR to reprocess the reads, holding one entry per CDR3 protein. The repertoire holds some 180,000 distinct CDR3 sequences, with almost 50% as singletons. The sample consisted of sorted CD4+, CD8+, or CD8+CD57+ T cells (not recorded which) from PBMCs. Source of these receptors: a human donor with aplastic anemia.

The V gene is TRBV14, the J gene TRBJ2-7, with D tentatively TRBD1 (6 bases). V lost 6 bases to trimming and J lost 6 bases, with 18 bases between them. CDR3 length: 14 amino acids. Per germline, CDR1 SGHDN and CDR2 FVKESK. CDR3 in DNA: TGTGCCAGCAGACAAACCTACAGGGATAGCGAGCAGTACTTC. This codes for CASRQTYRDSEQYF. The entire variable domain, with the rest obtained from reference TRBV14 and TRBJ2-7, is as follows: EAGVTQFPSHSVIEKGQTVTLRCDPISGHDNLYWYRRVMGKEIKFLLHFVKESKQDESGMPNNRFLAERTGGTYSTLKVQPAELEDSGVYFCASRQTYRDSEQYFGPGTRLTVT.

The rearrangement joins TRBV5-6 to TRBJ1-6, with D tentatively TRBD1 (6 bases). V dropped 3 bases and J dropped 9 bases, with 13 bases sitting between them. The CDR3 totals 14 residues. Germline CDR1 is SGHDT and CDR2 is YYEEEE. CDR3 sequence: CASSSRTEASPLHF. As DNA, the CDR3 is TGTGCCAGCAGCTCGAGGACAGAGGCTTCACCCCTCCACTTT. The full variable domain, its missing parts supplied by reference TRBV5-6 and TRBJ1-6, is DAGVTQSPTHLIKTRGQQVTLRCSPKSGHDTVSWYQQALGQGPQFIFQYYEEEERQRGNFPDRFSGHQFPNYSSELNVNALLLGDSALYLCASSSRTEASPLHFGNGTRLTVT.

The genes are TRBV2 and TRBJ2-2, with unresolved D. Germline values: CDR1 SNHLY, CDR2 FYNNEI. The CDR3 is made up of 11 amino acids. V was shortened by 5 bases and J by 6 bases, with 4 bases between the two germline ends. The CDR3 DNA is TGTGCCAGCAGTCCTCCCGGGGAGCTGTTTTTT. Protein sequence: CASSPPGELFF.

This clonotype occurred a few times. The chain is built from TRBV7-2 and TRBJ2-5, with a tentative D call TRBD2 (5 bases). The CDR3 covers 12 residues. Looked up from germline, CDR1 is SGHTA and CDR2 is FQGNSA. Trimming left V 5 bases short and J 5 bases short, with 9 bases between. The CDR3 DNA is TGTGCCAGCAGCCCACGAGGGGAGACCCAGTACTTC. Translating it yields CASSPRGETQYF.

The CDR3 DNA is TGTGCCAGCAAACACCCGGTCCGAAACATTCAGTACTTC. As protein: CASKHPVRNIQYF. V usage is TRBV2 and J usage is TRBJ2-4; D is undetermined. V was clipped by 7 bases and J by 6 bases, with 13 bases between them. This CDR3 spans 13 amino acids. The germline CDR1 and CDR2 sequences are SNHLY and FYNNEI.

The rearrangement links TRBV24-1 to TRBJ1-2; possible D gene TRBD1, 5 bases. Germline V gives CDR1 KGHDR, CDR2 SFDVKD. V gave up 4 bases and J gave up 2 bases, with 10 bases separating them. This CDR3 contains 14 residues. CDR3 sequence: CATSDPGRNYGYTF. CDR3 nucleotide sequence: TGTGCCACCAGTGACCCAGGGAGAAACTATGGCTACACCTTC.

This clonotype was seen a few times. A single base separates this from a much larger clone, so it may be a read error. This rearrangement joins TRBV11-2 to TRBJ1-1, with unresolved D. Germline values: CDR1 SGHAT, CDR2 FQNNGV. This CDR3 comprises 16 residues. The CDR3 DNA reads as TGTGCCAGCGGCTTAGGTTACCGACTTATGAACACTGAAGCTTTCTTT. It yields the protein CASGLGYRLMNTEAFF.

This clonotype showed up many times. The chain joins TRBV5-1 to TRBJ2-2; tentatively, D is TRBD1 or TRBD2 (6 bases each). Germline V lookup: CDR1 SGHRS, CDR2 YFSETQ. Deletions cut 0 bases from V and 0 bases from J, with 9 bases between. CDR3 length: 16 amino acids. Here the CDR3 reads CASSLGGASNTGELFF. In DNA, the CDR3 is TGCGCCAGCAGCTTGGGGGGGGCCTCGAACACCGGGGAGCTGTTTTTT. The full variable domain, in which reference TRBV5-1 and TRBJ2-2 provide the parts outside the CDR3, is KAGVTQTPRYLIKTRGQQVTLSCSPISGHRSVSWYQQTPGQGLQFLFEYFSETQRNKGNFPGRFSGRQFSNSRSEMNVSTLELGDSALYLCASSLGGASNTGELFFGEGSRLTVL.

This clonotype has just a few counts. The chain uses TRBV5-1 and TRBJ2-2, with TRBD1 as a possible D gene (7 bases). This CDR3 has 18 amino acids. Germline V gives CDR1 SGHRS, CDR2 YFSETQ. Between the trimmed V and J ends, which lost 4 bases and 0 bases, there was a span of 19 bases. CDR3 sequence (DNA): TGCGCCAGCAGCCCCCGAGGGGGCGGGACTTCGAACACCGGGGAGCTGTTTTTT. This encodes CASSPRGGGTSNTGELFF.